The 18 T cell receptor beta chains in this list originate from one sample, sequenced in a study of monozygotic twins with inflammatory bowel disease. TCRdb reprocessed the 5' RACE reads; each CDR3 protein has one entry and no DNA is given. The sample totals around 150,000 distinct CDR3 sequences; its top ten clones hold more than 2.5%. The sequenced material came from blood. These receptors were taken from a human donor with ulcerative colitis or Crohn's disease, or a healthy co-twin of an affected twin (not recorded which).

The rearrangement joins TRBV20-1 to TRBJ2-1; the TCRdb call, TRBD1, lacks DNA for checking. There are 14 residues in the CDR3. Germline CDR1 reads DFQATT; CDR2 reads SNEGSKA (reference sequence). The CDR3 region is CSASGFLLANEQFF.

The chain employs TRBV6-4 and TRBJ2-2; TCRdb proposes TRBD2, but this gene call is untestable without DNA. Germline CDR1 is MRHNA and CDR2 is SNTAGT. The length of the CDR3 is 16 residues. This CDR3 reads CASSDRTSGRSWELFF.

The chain combines TRBV5-1 with TRBJ2-1; there is no DNA to check the TCRdb D call of TRBD2. This CDR3 region has 16 residues. Germline CDR1 SGHRS, CDR2 YFSETQ. The CDR3 here is CASSPWGSGTVNEQFF.

This chain links TRBV28 with TRBJ2-1; TCRdb proposes TRBD2, but this gene call is untestable without DNA. This CDR3 is 15 amino acids long. Germline V CDR1 and CDR2: MDHEN, SYDVKM. The CDR3 region is CASRLAGGPYNEQFF.

The chain couples TRBV9 to TRBJ2-1; the D gene TCRdb calls, TRBD1, cannot be checked with no DNA. CDR1 and CDR2 (germline): SGDLS, YYNGEE. This CDR3 has 15 amino acids. The CDR3 reads CASSVGGTGYYEQFF.

The chain carries TRBV28 and TRBJ1-2; the TCRdb D gene call, TRBD1, has no DNA to confirm it. Per germline, CDR1 MDHEN and CDR2 SYDVKM. The CDR3 sequence is 14 residues long. The CDR3 here is CASSPGTFDGGYTF.

The chain uses TRBV21-1 and TRBJ1-1; the D gene TCRdb calls, TRBD1, cannot be checked with no DNA. TRBV21-1 is classified as a pseudogene. CDR3 length equals 15 residues. CDR3 sequence reads: CASSEGQGLGTEAVF.

The CDR3 loop reads CASSQDPARGNGETQYF. This chain joins TRBV4-2 and TRBJ2-5; the D call of TRBD1 rests on TCRdb alone, since no DNA is present to check it. Germline lookup yields CDR1 LGHNA and CDR2 YNFKEQ. CDR3 length: 17 amino acids.

The chain is built from TRBV12-3 or TRBV12-4 and TRBJ1-2; TCRdb selects TRBD1, and the lack of DNA leaves this call unchecked. The CDR3 covers 14 residues. This chain's CDR3 is CASSLDDSEGGYTF.

The chain joins TRBV10-3 to TRBJ2-3; TCRdb names TRBD2, which stays unverified in the absence of DNA. The CDR3 covers 17 residues. Germline V gene sequence: CDR1 ENHRY, CDR2 SYGVKD. CDR3 amino acids: CAISKPTSGSRTDTQYF.

This chain uses TRBV5-1 with TRBJ2-1; TCRdb reports TRBD2, a call that lacks DNA to check it against. The CDR3 length is 16 residues. Germline V gene lookup returns CDR1 SGHRS and CDR2 YFSETQ. CDR3 sequence: CASSLDGLAGRYEQFF.

This chain links TRBV7-6 with TRBJ1-1. CDR3 length: 13 amino acids. Germline-derived CDR1 and CDR2 are SGHVS and FNYEAQ. The CDR3 sequence: CASSAVEGTEAFF.

The chain recombines TRBV29-1 with TRBJ1-4. Germline assignment: CDR1 SQVTM and CDR2 ANQGSEA. The CDR3 spans 12 residues. CDR3 loop: CSGTVDNEKLFF.

The chain links TRBV28 to TRBJ2-1. CDR3 length equals 15 residues. Germline CDR1 is MDHEN and CDR2 is SYDVKM. The CDR3 here is CASSWGSLSPKEQFF.

The chain uses TRBV6-1 and TRBJ2-7; the TCRdb D gene call, TRBD2, has no DNA to confirm it. The CDR3 has 15 residues. Germline V lookup: CDR1 MNHNS, CDR2 SASEGT. This CDR3 is CASSGGRLGFYEQYF.

CDR3 sequence reads: CASRWTTGGNQPQHF. The chain recombines TRBV28 with TRBJ1-5; TCRdb's assignment of TRBD1 cannot be checked, as there is no DNA. The CDR3 contains 15 residues. Germline CDR1 MDHEN, CDR2 SYDVKM.

This sequence joins TRBV28 and TRBJ2-7; TCRdb proposes TRBD2, but this gene call is untestable without DNA. CDR3 length: 14 amino acids. Germline values: CDR1 MDHEN, CDR2 SYDVKM. The CDR3: CASIRTSGSYEQYF.

CDR3 residues: CASSLRRTGPTDTQYF. The rearrangement uses TRBV7-8 and TRBJ2-3; as DNA is missing, the TRBD1 call by TCRdb cannot be tested. This CDR3 has 16 residues. Germline CDR1 SGHVS, CDR2 FQNEAQ.